Following are 5 T cell receptor beta chains from one sample sequenced in a study of control samples from healthy donors and cancer patients. Clones were read by immunoSEQ multiplex PCR, and TCRdb kept only the in-frame ones, dropping some. Altogether fewer than 200,000 clones are present, 85% to 95% being singletons, with the ten largest covering approximately 4%. Sequencing was carried out using blood. These receptors were obtained from a woman in her fifties or sixties in good health.

V gene TRBV7-2 combines with J gene TRBJ2-2; the match to TRBD2 covers 15 bases. V shed 6 bases and J 4 bases; nucleotides not matched to a gene: 0. In germline, CDR1 is SGHTA, CDR2 FQGNSA. This CDR3 has 15 amino acids. The CDR3: CASRGLAGGTGELFF. Written as DNA, the CDR3 is TGTGCCAGCAGGGGACTAGCGGGGGGCACCGGGGAGCTGTTTTTT.

The chain has TRBV6-6 and TRBJ1-5; the D is unclear. V was pared by 7 bases and J by 5 bases, with 12 bases between. Germline V CDR1 and CDR2: MNHNY, SVGAGI (reference sequence). This CDR3 spans 13 amino acids. CDR3 loop: CASIGRTHQPQHF. Written as DNA, the CDR3 is TGTGCCAGCATCGGGAGAACTCATCAGCCCCAGCATTTT.

The chain uses TRBV14 and TRBJ1-2; D gene ambiguous. CDR3 length: 15 amino acids. V shed 1 base and J shed 4 bases, with 13 bases lying between them. Germline V gives CDR1 SGHDN, CDR2 FVKESK. CDR3 sequence (DNA): TGTGCCAGCAGCCAAGGGCTGTGGCAGATCTATGGCTACACCTTC. This encodes CASSQGLWQIYGYTF.

In this sample, this clone turned up a few times. The rearrangement links TRBV7-9 to TRBJ2-6; 7 bases line up with TRBD1. CDR3 length equals 18 residues. Germline CDR1 reads SEHNR; CDR2 reads FQNEAQ (reference sequence). Trimming removed 5 bases from V and 0 bases from J; junction bases left unmatched: 10. In DNA, the CDR3 is TGTGCCAGCAGCGGTCCGGGACAGCCCTACTCTGGGGCCAACGTCCTGACTTTC. As protein: CASSGPGQPYSGANVLTF.

The chain couples TRBV7-2 to TRBJ1-1, with 8 bases lining up with TRBD1. Germline V gene lookup returns CDR1 SGHTA and CDR2 FQGNSA. V shed 1 base, J shed 4 bases, and the junction held 11 bases outside the gene matches. The CDR3 totals 17 residues. The DNA for the CDR3 is TGTGCCAGCAGCTTAGGGGCAGGGGGCCGGGTTGTCACTGAAGCTTTCTTT. Translated, it gives CASSLGAGGRVVTEAFF.